The next 29 T cell receptor beta chains were all read from a single sample in a study of T cell responses to AZD1222 COVID-19 vaccine. TCRdb keeps only in-frame clones here, not all; method: immunoSEQ multiplex PCR. Counted here are tens of thousands of clones, roughly 88% occurring once; the ten biggest clones make up roughly 13%. The starting material was peripheral blood, obtained on day 0 of AZD1222 vaccination. The origin of the receptors is an adult in good health.

V gene TRBV6-5 combines with J gene TRBJ1-2; the D is unclear. V lost 6 bases to trimming and J lost 4 bases, with 6 bases between them. Germline loops: CDR1 MNHEY, CDR2 SVGAGI. This CDR3 contains 11 residues. The CDR3 DNA is TGTGCCAGCAGCCCCAGCTATGGCTACACCTTC. Translated, it gives CASSPSYGYTF.

The CDR3 spells CASRVRGQNEQYF. CDR3 DNA: TGTGCCAGCAGGGTTCGGGGTCAGAACGAGCAGTACTTC. The chain links TRBV5-4 to TRBJ2-7; perhaps TRBD2 as D (5 bases). CDR3 length equals 13 residues. Germline V gives CDR1 SGHNT, CDR2 YYREEE (reference sequence). V was cut by 5 bases and J by 5 bases, with 14 bases left in between.

As to this clone: Other DNA sequences in the same sample also yield this CDR3. This rearrangement joins TRBV6-5 to TRBJ2-3; 7 positions match TRBD2. The CDR3 runs to 14 residues. Germline V gene data show CDR1 as MNHEY and CDR2 as SVGAGI. V lost 4 bases, J lost 0 bases, and 1 base stayed unmatched. As DNA, the CDR3 is TGTGCCAGCAGTTTACTAGCGAGCACAGATACGCAGTATTTT. It encodes CASSLLASTDTQYF.

The gene calls are TRBV6-4 and TRBJ1-1; possible D gene TRBD1, 5 bases. The V end was cut by 3 bases, the J end by 1 base, with 12 bases between. CDR3 length equals 15 residues. Germline loops: CDR1 MRHNA, CDR2 SNTAGT. The CDR3 sequence is CASSETGTGNTEAFF. The CDR3 DNA is TGTGCCAGCAGTGAGACCGGGACGGGGAACACTGAAGCTTTCTTT.

The chain carries TRBV7-2 and TRBJ1-2; no clear D. CDR1 is SGHTA and CDR2 is FQGNSA in the germline V gene. V was trimmed by 5 bases and J by 6 bases, leaving 10 bases between them. The CDR3 contains 12 residues. CDR3 sequence (DNA): TGTGCCAGCAGCCCGGGCGGGGATGGCTACACCTTC. As protein: CASSPGGDGYTF.

V usage is TRBV27 and J usage is TRBJ1-6; 10 positions agree with TRBD1. V gave up 7 bases and J gave up 1 base; unmatched junction bases: 19. This CDR3 has 21 residues. Germline lookup yields CDR1 MNHEY and CDR2 SMNVEV (reference sequence). CDR3 coding DNA: TGTGCCAGCATGAACCCCGGTTGGGTCGACAGGGGGCGATCCTATAATTCACCCCTCCACTTT. This encodes CASMNPGWVDRGRSYNSPLHF.

This clone was seen more than once but under ten times. The J gene is TRBJ2-1, the V gene TRBV27; D may match TRBD1 or TRBD2 (5 bases each). CDR3 length: 14 residues. Germline lookup yields CDR1 MNHEY and CDR2 SMNVEV (reference sequence). V lost 3 bases, J lost 3 bases, and 9 bases lay in between. CDR3 DNA sequence: TGTGCCAGCAGTTTCGGGGCAAGCTACAATGAGCAGTTCTTC. Translation gives CASSFGASYNEQFF.

This chain connects TRBV5-6 to TRBJ2-5; D perhaps matches TRBD1 (5 bases). V gave up 4 bases and J gave up 10 bases, with 11 bases separating them. The V gene's germline CDR1 is SGHDT and CDR2 YYEEEE. This CDR3 has 11 amino acids. CDR3 bases: TGTGCCAGCAGCAATCAGGGTGGCCAGTACTTC. Its protein is CASSNQGGQYF.

The chain recombines TRBV6-1 with TRBJ2-1, with TRBD2 matching 11 bases. The junction had 6 bases not matched to a gene; V was cut back by 4 bases and J by 4 bases. This CDR3 has 16 amino acids. Looked up from germline, CDR1 is MNHNS and CDR2 is SASEGT. The CDR3 here is CASSGPSGGRYNEQFF. CDR3 nucleotides: TGTGCCAGCAGTGGACCTAGCGGGGGGCGTTACAATGAGCAGTTCTTC.

This chain connects TRBV28 to TRBJ2-7; TRBD2 aligns across 11 bases. V shed 3 bases and J 0 bases; nucleotides not matched to a gene: 4. Germline V gene lookup returns CDR1 MDHEN and CDR2 SYDVKM. CDR3 length: 16 residues. The CDR3 sequence: CASSFPTSGDSYEQYF. The CDR3 nucleotides read TGTGCCAGCAGTTTTCCGACTAGCGGGGACTCCTACGAGCAGTACTTC.

V and J are TRBV9 and TRBJ2-3, with a weak D call TRBD2 (6 bases). Germline V gives CDR1 SGDLS, CDR2 YYNGEE. The V gene lost 4 bases and the J gene lost 2 bases, with 20 bases spanning the gap. This CDR3 spans 17 amino acids. The DNA of the CDR3 is TGTGCCAGCAGCCCAGACATTGGGGGGAGTTACACAGATACGCAGTATTTT. Translated, it gives CASSPDIGGSYTDTQYF.

The chain recombines TRBV3-1 (or the pseudogene TRBV3-2) with TRBJ2-3; D might be TRBD1 (6 bases). The CDR3 extends over 14 amino acids. The V and J ends lost 4 bases and 2 bases respectively, with 10 bases between them. Germline V gene sequence: CDR1 LGHDT, CDR2 YNNKEL (reference sequence). The CDR3 sequence: CASSPRQVTDTQYF. Written as DNA, the CDR3 is TGTGCCAGCAGCCCACGACAGGTCACAGATACGCAGTATTTT.

The gene calls are TRBV7-3 and TRBJ2-3, with 9 bases matching TRBD2. The trim removed 2 bases at V and 6 bases at J, leaving 6 bases unmatched. The CDR3 consists of 15 residues. From germline, CDR1 is SGHTA and CDR2 FQGTGA. CDR3 nucleotide sequence: TGTGCCAGCAGCTTACTGCGGGGGGGCAGGGATACGCAGTATTTT. It specifies CASSLLRGGRDTQYF. Full variable domain (remainder filled in from reference TRBV7-3 and TRBJ2-3): GAGVSQTPSNKVTEKGKYVELRCDPISGHTALYWYRQSLGQGPEFLIYFQGTGAADDSGLPNDRFFAVRPEGSVSTLKIQRTERGDSAVYLCASSLLRGGRDTQYFGPGTRLTVL.

V is TRBV2 and J is TRBJ1-5; possible D gene TRBD1, 5 bases. Trimming shortened V by 6 bases and J by 6 bases, and 18 bases separated the two germline ends. Germline assignment: CDR1 SNHLY and CDR2 FYNNEI. The CDR3 contains 15 residues. The CDR3 DNA reads TGTGCCAGCAGGGCGTTCACGGGGGGATCTCAGCCCCAGCATTTT. This gives the protein CASRAFTGGSQPQHF.

This chain uses TRBV7-8 with TRBJ2-3, with 14 bases that match TRBD2. After removal of 4 bases from V and 4 bases from J, the junction contained 7 bases not matched to a gene. The CDR3 runs to 17 residues. The germline gives CDR1 SGHVS, CDR2 FQNEAQ. The CDR3 is CASSSTSGGAAADTQYF. The CDR3 DNA reads TGTGCCAGCAGCTCGACTAGCGGGGGGGCGGCAGCAGATACGCAGTATTTT. The full variable domain, in which reference TRBV7-8 and TRBJ2-3 provide the parts outside the CDR3, is GAGVSQSPRYKVAKRGQDVALRCDPISGHVSLFWYQQALGQGPEFLTYFQNEAQLDKSGLPSDRFFAERPEGSVSTLKIQRTQQEDSAVYLCASSSTSGGAAADTQYFGPGTRLTVL.

CDR3 coding DNA: TGTGCCAGCAGCCACGTGGGGGCTAGCACAGATACGCAGTATTTT. Its translation: CASSHVGASTDTQYF. The rearrangement uses TRBV14 and TRBJ2-3; a weak D match, TRBD1 (6 bases). Germline V CDR1 and CDR2: SGHDN, FVKESK. The length of the CDR3 is 15 residues. The V and J ends lost 3 bases and 0 bases respectively, with 10 bases between them.

This clone was detected only a few times. The chain uses TRBV4-2 and TRBJ1-2; tentatively, D is TRBD1 (5 bases). This CDR3 region has 16 residues. Germline CDR1 LGHNA, CDR2 YNFKEQ. V lost 0 bases and J lost 2, with 13 bases in between. CDR3 residues: CASSQDHAGPNYGYTF. CDR3 sequence (DNA): TGTGCCAGCAGCCAAGATCACGCAGGGCCAAACTATGGCTACACCTTC.

The chain is built from TRBV15 and TRBJ1-2, with TRBD1 matching over 7 bases. CDR3 length: 16 amino acids. J lost 8 bases, V lost 0 bases, and 12 bases had no gene match. Germline V gene sequence: CDR1 LNHNV, CDR2 YYDKDF (reference sequence). The CDR3 sequence: CATSRDRGDRAGGYTF. CDR3 bases: TGTGCCACCAGCAGAGATCGAGGAGACAGGGCTGGAGGCTACACCTTC.

This rearrangement joins TRBV5-5 to TRBJ2-7; a possible D gene is TRBD2 (5 bases). The CDR3 spans 13 residues. The germline V gene encodes CDR1 SGHKS and CDR2 YYEKEE (reference sequence). Trimming removed 4 bases at V and 2 bases at J, with 10 bases between. This CDR3 is CASSRGRTYEQYF. As DNA, the CDR3 is TGTGCCAGCAGCCGGGGTCGAACCTACGAGCAGTACTTC.

The J gene is TRBJ2-7, the V gene TRBV27, with 7 positions matching TRBD1. With V trimmed by 5 bases and J by 3 bases, 16 bases remained unmatched. The CDR3 consists of 17 residues. Germline loops: CDR1 MNHEY, CDR2 SMNVEV (reference sequence). CDR3 sequence (DNA): TGTGCCAGCAGTGTAATCCGGGACAGTCTCGTAGTCTACGAGCAGTACTTC. Its protein is CASSVIRDSLVVYEQYF.

This chain links TRBV3-1 (or the pseudogene TRBV3-2) with TRBJ1-5, with D unresolved. CDR1 and CDR2 from the germline V gene are LGHDT and YNNKEL (reference sequence). Trimming shortened V by 1 base and J by 5 bases, and 6 bases separated the two germline ends. CDR3 size: 13 residues. The CDR3 bases are TGTGCCAGCAGCCAAGGGGTTGATCAGCCCCAGCATTTT. Translated, it gives CASSQGVDQPQHF.

DNA for the CDR3: TGTGCCAGCAGTGAAAGGCAGGAGCAGTTCTTC. Protein product: CASSERQEQFF. This sequence joins TRBV25-1 and TRBJ2-1, with D uncertain. V was cut by 2 bases and J by 10 bases, with 6 bases left in between. This CDR3 contains 11 residues. Germline CDR1 is MGHDK and CDR2 is SYGVNS. Based on the CDR3 plus reference TRBV25-1 and TRBJ2-1, the full variable domain is EADIYQTPRYLVIGTGKKITLECSQTMGHDKMYWYQQDPGMELHLIHYSYGVNSTEKGDLSSESTVSRIRTEHFPLTLESARPSHTSQYLCASSERQEQFFGPGTRLTVL.

The J gene is TRBJ2-2, the V gene TRBV6-6; D assignment may be TRBD1 or TRBD2 (6 bases each). Trimming removed 6 bases at V and 3 bases at J, with 14 bases between. CDR3 length equals 15 residues. CDR1 and CDR2 (germline): MNHNY, SVGAGI (reference sequence). CDR3 amino acids: CASSPMRGDTGELFF. CDR3 in DNA: TGTGCCAGCAGCCCTATGAGGGGGGACACCGGGGAGCTGTTTTTT.

The chain combines TRBV7-9 with TRBJ1-4, with D tentatively TRBD1 (5 bases). V was clipped by 8 bases and J by 5 bases, with 12 bases between them. This CDR3 has 13 amino acids. From germline, CDR1 is SEHNR and CDR2 FQNEAQ (reference sequence). In DNA, the CDR3 is TGTGCCAGCGAACCCAGGGCCAATGAAAAACTGTTTTTT. Amino acid sequence: CASEPRANEKLFF.

The V and J genes are TRBV2 and TRBJ1-2, with 9 positions matching TRBD1. J gave up 6 bases and V 4 bases, and 6 bases lay outside the gene matches. The CDR3 has 14 residues. Germline V gene sequence: CDR1 SNHLY, CDR2 FYNNEI. The CDR3 spells CASSATGGPDGYTF. The CDR3 DNA reads TGTGCCAGCAGTGCGACAGGGGGACCTGATGGCTACACCTTC.

The genes are TRBV6-5 and TRBJ1-2; D call uncertain. Per the germline V gene, CDR1 is MNHEY and CDR2 is SVGAGI. Trimming removed 7 bases at V and 0 bases at J, with 12 bases between. The CDR3 is 14 residues long. The CDR3 region is CASTKDAANYGYTF. In DNA, the CDR3 is TGTGCCAGCACGAAGGACGCAGCTAACTATGGCTACACCTTC.

This clone was observed a handful of times. The V call is TRBV7-9, the J call TRBJ1-2; possible D gene TRBD1, 5 bases. Germline assignment: CDR1 SEHNR and CDR2 FQNEAQ (reference sequence). The CDR3 is made up of 14 amino acids. V was clipped by 1 base and J by 8 bases, with 14 bases between them. The CDR3 loop is CASSLDRSDGGYTF. As DNA, the CDR3 is TGTGCCAGCAGCTTAGACAGGTCAGACGGCGGCTACACCTTC.

This clone came up once. The chain recombines TRBV11-1 with TRBJ2-5; a weak D match, TRBD2 (6 bases). CDR1 SGHAT and CDR2 FQDESV come from the germline V gene (reference sequence). The CDR3 spans 15 residues. V lost 7 bases and J lost 2, with 17 bases in between. The CDR3: CASTREWGEQETQYF. CDR3 nucleotide sequence: TGTGCCAGCACCCGAGAATGGGGGGAGCAAGAGACCCAGTACTTC.

V gene TRBV14 combines with J gene TRBJ2-7; no clear D gene. Germline lookup yields CDR1 SGHDN and CDR2 FVKESK. This CDR3 is 14 amino acids long. The ends were cut back, 4 bases at V and 2 bases at J, with 12 bases in the middle. DNA of the CDR3: TGTGCCAGCAGCCCCGGGCACCTTCCCTACGAGCAGTACTTC. The encoded protein is CASSPGHLPYEQYF.